The 18 T cell receptor beta chains given below trace back to one sample, sequenced in a study of T cells expressing NK-cell markers. TCRdb reanalyzed the 5' RACE reads and collapses them to one entry per CDR3 protein, without DNA. This listing includes approximately 420,000 distinct CDR3 sequences. The sequenced material came from blood T cells: a sorted CD56 or NKG2C T cell subset, CD4+ or CD8+ T cells, or bulk PBMC T cells (not recorded which). The receptors shown here come from a woman in her forties or fifties in good health.

V usage is TRBV5-1 and J usage is TRBJ1-6; checking the TCRdb D call of TRBD1 is not possible without DNA. The CDR3 runs to 15 residues. Germline CDR1 is SGHRS and CDR2 is YFSETQ. The CDR3 spells CASSLAGGLNSPLHF.

Here the CDR3 reads CASRTIQGAGSEAFF. The chain joins TRBV6-5 to TRBJ1-1; the D call of TRBD1 rests on TCRdb alone, since no DNA is present to check it. The germline gives CDR1 MNHEY, CDR2 SVGAGI. The CDR3 covers 15 residues.

The chain has TRBV6-1 and TRBJ2-5; checking the TCRdb D call of TRBD2 is not possible without DNA. CDR1 is MNHNS and CDR2 is SASEGT in the germline V gene. The CDR3 sequence is 16 residues long. The CDR3 region is CASSEIRAKGQETQYF.

The chain has TRBV25-1 and TRBJ1-6. The germline V gene has CDR1 MGHDK and CDR2 SYGVNS. The CDR3 has 15 residues. CDR3 protein: CASSGGSESYSPLHF.

The V call is TRBV5-1, the J call TRBJ2-5. This CDR3 has 14 amino acids. The germline CDR1 and CDR2 sequences are SGHRS and YFSETQ. CDR3 sequence: CASSLANRRETQYF.

The CDR3 protein is CASSQDGQGGTGELFF. This chain uses TRBV4-1 with TRBJ2-2; TCRdb proposes TRBD1, but this gene call is untestable without DNA. In germline, CDR1 is MGHRA, CDR2 YSYEKL. CDR3 length: 16 amino acids.

This chain uses TRBV20-1 with TRBJ1-4. The CDR3 totals 14 residues. Germline V gives CDR1 DFQATT, CDR2 SNEGSKA (reference sequence). Here the CDR3 reads CSAPPREGNEKLFF.

The CDR3 is CATEEGPNTGELFF. This chain joins TRBV24-1 and TRBJ2-2; no DNA is available, so the TRBD2 call from TCRdb remains unchecked. Germline V gene sequence: CDR1 KGHDR, CDR2 SFDVKD. The CDR3 is made up of 14 amino acids.

The V gene is TRBV5-4, the J gene TRBJ2-7; TCRdb picks TRBD1, but there is no DNA to check that call. This CDR3 is 14 amino acids long. Germline CDR1 is SGHNT and CDR2 is YYREEE (reference sequence). This chain's CDR3 is CASSSRQGFYEQYF.

The genes are TRBV28 and TRBJ2-3; TCRdb gives TRBD1 as the D gene, but with no DNA this cannot be confirmed. CDR1 and CDR2 from the germline V gene are MDHEN and SYDVKM. The CDR3 extends over 12 amino acids. CDR3 sequence: CATSKQGGTQYF.

V is TRBV11-2 and J is TRBJ2-4; TCRdb gives TRBD1 as the D gene, but with no DNA this cannot be confirmed. Germline V gene data show CDR1 as SGHAT and CDR2 as FQNNGV. The CDR3 is made up of 16 amino acids. Here the CDR3 reads CASSLGTGTIKNIQYF.

The chain links TRBV18 to TRBJ1-4. The germline V gene has CDR1 KGHSH and CDR2 LQKENI. This CDR3 is 13 amino acids long. CDR3 sequence: CASNADQNEKLFF.

The chain is built from TRBV5-6 and TRBJ1-2; the TCRdb call, TRBD1, lacks DNA for checking. CDR3 size: 16 residues. The germline V gene has CDR1 SGHDT and CDR2 YYEEEE. CDR3 protein: CASSLMETGANYGYTF.

The gene calls are TRBV6-1 and TRBJ2-3; TCRdb lists TRBD1, though no DNA is available to test this call. In germline, CDR1 is MNHNS, CDR2 SASEGT. This CDR3 has 14 residues. The CDR3 reads CASSEAGGLSTQYF.

The gene calls are TRBV12-3 or TRBV12-4 and TRBJ1-4; TCRdb's D call, TRBD1, is unchecked because there is no DNA. CDR3 length equals 17 residues. The CDR3: CASSFADRDATNEKLFF.

The rearrangement joins TRBV15 to TRBJ2-3; the TCRdb D gene call, TRBD2, has no DNA to confirm it. The CDR3 is made up of 17 amino acids. The germline V gene has CDR1 LNHNV and CDR2 YYDKDF (reference sequence). Here the CDR3 reads CATSRADGLAGGDTQYF.

The chain links TRBV12-3 or TRBV12-4 to TRBJ2-1; as DNA is missing, the TRBD2 call by TCRdb cannot be tested. The CDR3 runs 16 residues. CDR3 amino acids: CASSYLTSGTDNEQFF.

The CDR3 sequence is CSCRAGANQPQHF. The rearrangement uses TRBV29-1 and TRBJ1-5; TCRdb's D call of TRBD1 is untestable without DNA. Germline V lookup: CDR1 SQVTM, CDR2 ANQGSEA. The CDR3 covers 13 residues. Together with reference TRBV29-1 and TRBJ1-5, the CDR3 gives the full variable domain: SAVISQKPSRDICQRGTSLTIQCQVDSQVTMMFWYRQQPGQSLTLIATANQGSEATYESGFVIDKFPISRPNLTFSTLTVSNMSPEDSSIYLCSCRAGANQPQHFGDGTRLSIL.